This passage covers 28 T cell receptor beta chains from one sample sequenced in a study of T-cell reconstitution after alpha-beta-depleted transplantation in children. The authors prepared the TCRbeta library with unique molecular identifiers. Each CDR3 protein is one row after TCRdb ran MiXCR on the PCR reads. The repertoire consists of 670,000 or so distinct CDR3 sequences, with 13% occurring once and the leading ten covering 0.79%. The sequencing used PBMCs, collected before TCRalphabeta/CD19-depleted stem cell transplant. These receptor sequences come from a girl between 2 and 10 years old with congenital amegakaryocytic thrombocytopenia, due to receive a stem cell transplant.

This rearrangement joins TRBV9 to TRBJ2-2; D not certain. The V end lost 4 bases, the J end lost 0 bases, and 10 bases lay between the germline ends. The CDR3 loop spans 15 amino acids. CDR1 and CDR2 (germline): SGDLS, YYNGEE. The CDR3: CASSTRVTNTGELFF. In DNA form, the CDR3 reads TGTGCCAGCAGCACACGAGTGACGAACACCGGGGAGCTGTTTTTT.

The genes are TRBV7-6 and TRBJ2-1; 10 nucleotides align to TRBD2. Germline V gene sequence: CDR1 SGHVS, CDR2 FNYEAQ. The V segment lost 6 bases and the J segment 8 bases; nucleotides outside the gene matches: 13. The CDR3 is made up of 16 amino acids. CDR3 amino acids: CASSPDLAGASHEQFF. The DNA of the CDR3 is TGTGCCAGCAGTCCAGATCTAGCGGGAGCGTCGCATGAGCAGTTCTTC. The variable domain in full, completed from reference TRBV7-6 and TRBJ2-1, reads GAGVSQSPRYKVTKRGQDVALRCDPISGHVSLYWYRQALGQGPEFLTYFNYEAQQDKSGLPNDRFSAERPEGSISTLTIQRTEQRDSAMYRCASSPDLAGASHEQFFGPGTRLTVL.

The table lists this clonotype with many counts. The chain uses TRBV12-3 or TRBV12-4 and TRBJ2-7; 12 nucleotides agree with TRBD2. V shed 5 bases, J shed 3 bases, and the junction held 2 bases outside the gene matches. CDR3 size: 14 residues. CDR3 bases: TGTGCCAGCAGTCGGACTAGCGGGATCTACGAGCAGTACTTC. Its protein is CASSRTSGIYEQYF.

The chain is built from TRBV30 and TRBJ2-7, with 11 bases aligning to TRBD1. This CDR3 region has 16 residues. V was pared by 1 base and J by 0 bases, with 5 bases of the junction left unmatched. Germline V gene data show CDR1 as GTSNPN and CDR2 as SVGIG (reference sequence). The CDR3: CAWSDPGQGDSYEQYF. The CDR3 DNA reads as TGTGCCTGGAGTGATCCGGGACAGGGGGACTCCTACGAGCAGTACTTC.

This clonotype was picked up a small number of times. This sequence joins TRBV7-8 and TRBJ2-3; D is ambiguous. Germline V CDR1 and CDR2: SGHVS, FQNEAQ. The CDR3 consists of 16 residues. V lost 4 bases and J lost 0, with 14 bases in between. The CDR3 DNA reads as TGTGCCAGCAGCTCCGGACGCCCCATTAGCACAGATACGCAGTATTTT. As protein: CASSSGRPISTDTQYF.

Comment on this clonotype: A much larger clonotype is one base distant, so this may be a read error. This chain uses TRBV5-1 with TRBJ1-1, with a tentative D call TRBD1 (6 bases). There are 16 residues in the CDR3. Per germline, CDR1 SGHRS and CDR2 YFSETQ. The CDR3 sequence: CASSHFKTGARTETFF. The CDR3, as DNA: TGCGCCAGCAGCCATTTCAAAACGGGGGCGCGGACTGAAACTTTCTTT.

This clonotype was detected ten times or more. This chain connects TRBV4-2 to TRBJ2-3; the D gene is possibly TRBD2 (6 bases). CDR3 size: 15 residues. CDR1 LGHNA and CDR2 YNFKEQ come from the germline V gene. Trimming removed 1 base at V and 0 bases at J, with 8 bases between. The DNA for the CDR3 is TGTGCCAGCAGCCAAGGAGGGACTAGCACAGATACGCAGTATTTT. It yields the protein CASSQGGTSTDTQYF.

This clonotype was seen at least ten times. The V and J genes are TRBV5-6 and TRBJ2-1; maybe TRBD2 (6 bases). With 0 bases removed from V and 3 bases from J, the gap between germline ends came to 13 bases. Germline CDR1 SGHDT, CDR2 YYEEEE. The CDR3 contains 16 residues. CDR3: CASSLDRAGDYNEQFF. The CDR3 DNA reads TGTGCCAGCAGCTTGGACCGAGCGGGCGACTACAATGAGCAGTTCTTC.

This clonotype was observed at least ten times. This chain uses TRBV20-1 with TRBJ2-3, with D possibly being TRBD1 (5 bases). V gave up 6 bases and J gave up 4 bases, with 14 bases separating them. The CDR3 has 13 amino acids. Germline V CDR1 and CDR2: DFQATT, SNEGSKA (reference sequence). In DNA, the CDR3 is TGCAGTGCCGCAATTGACAGCGCAGATACGCAGTATTTT. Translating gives CSAAIDSADTQYF.

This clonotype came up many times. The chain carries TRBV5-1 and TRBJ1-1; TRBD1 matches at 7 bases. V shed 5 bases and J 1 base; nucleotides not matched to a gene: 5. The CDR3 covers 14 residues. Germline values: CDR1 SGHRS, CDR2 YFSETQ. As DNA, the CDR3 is TGCGCCAGCAGTTGGGACAGCCAGAACACTGAAGCTTTCTTT. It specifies CASSWDSQNTEAFF.

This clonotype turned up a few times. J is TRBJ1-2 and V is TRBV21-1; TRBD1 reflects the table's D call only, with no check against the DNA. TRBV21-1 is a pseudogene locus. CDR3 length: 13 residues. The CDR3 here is CASRPPPGYGYTF. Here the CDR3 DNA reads TGTGCCAGCAGACCCCCCCCAGGCTATGGCTACACCTTC.

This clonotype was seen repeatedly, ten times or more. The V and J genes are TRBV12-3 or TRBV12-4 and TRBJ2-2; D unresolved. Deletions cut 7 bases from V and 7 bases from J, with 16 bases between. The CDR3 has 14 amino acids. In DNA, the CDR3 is TGTGCCAGCATGCAGTCGCACCCGTACGGGGAGCTGTTTTTT. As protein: CASMQSHPYGELFF.

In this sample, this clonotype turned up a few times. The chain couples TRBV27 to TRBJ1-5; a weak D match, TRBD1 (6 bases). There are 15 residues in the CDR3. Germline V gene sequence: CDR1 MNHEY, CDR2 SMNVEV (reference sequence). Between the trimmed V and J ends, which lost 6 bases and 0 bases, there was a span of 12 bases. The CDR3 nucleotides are TGTGCCAGCAGACCGGACAGTTATAGCAATCAGCCCCAGCATTTT. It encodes CASRPDSYSNQPQHF.

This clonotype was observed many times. DNA of the CDR3: TGCAGCGTTGATACCCGGACTAGCGGGTACAACACCGGGGAGCTGTTTTTT. It specifies CSVDTRTSGYNTGELFF. The chain recombines TRBV29-1 with TRBJ2-2; TRBD2 aligns across 11 bases. The V and J ends lost 3 bases and 2 bases, in that order; junction bases with no gene match: 8. The CDR3 is made up of 17 amino acids. CDR1 and CDR2 (germline): SQVTM, ANQGSEA.

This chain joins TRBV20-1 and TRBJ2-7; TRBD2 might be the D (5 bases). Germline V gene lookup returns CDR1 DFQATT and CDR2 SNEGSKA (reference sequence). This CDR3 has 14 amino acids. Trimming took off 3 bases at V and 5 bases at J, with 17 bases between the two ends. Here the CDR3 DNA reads TGCAGTGCTAGGGCACAGTCGGGGTTGAACGAGCAGTACTTC. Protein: CSARAQSGLNEQYF.

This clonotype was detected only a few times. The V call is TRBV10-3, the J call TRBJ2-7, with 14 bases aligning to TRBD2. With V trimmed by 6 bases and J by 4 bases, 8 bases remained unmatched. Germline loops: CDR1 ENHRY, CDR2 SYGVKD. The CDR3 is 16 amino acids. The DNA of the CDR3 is TGTGCCATCAGGGGGACTAGCGGGAGAGTCGGGTACGAGCAGTACTTC. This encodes CAIRGTSGRVGYEQYF.

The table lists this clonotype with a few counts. The CDR3 nucleotides read TGTGCCATCAGTGAGTCGAGGGCGGGAGGAGAGACCCAGTACTTC. It specifies CAISESRAGGETQYF. V is TRBV10-3 and J is TRBJ2-5, with 8 nucleotides matching TRBD2. Trimming took 0 bases from V and 4 from J; bases not matched to a gene: 4. The CDR3 has 15 residues. Germline V gene data show CDR1 as ENHRY and CDR2 as SYGVKD.

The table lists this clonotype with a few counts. CDR3 sequence: CATAVGQNQPQHF. CDR3 in DNA: TGTGCCACCGCCGTCGGACAGAATCAGCCCCAGCATTTT. This chain connects TRBV11-2 to TRBJ1-5; perhaps TRBD1 as D (6 bases). The CDR3 is made up of 13 amino acids. The germline V gene encodes CDR1 SGHAT and CDR2 FQNNGV. V was shortened by 10 bases and J by 4 bases, with 14 bases between the two germline ends.

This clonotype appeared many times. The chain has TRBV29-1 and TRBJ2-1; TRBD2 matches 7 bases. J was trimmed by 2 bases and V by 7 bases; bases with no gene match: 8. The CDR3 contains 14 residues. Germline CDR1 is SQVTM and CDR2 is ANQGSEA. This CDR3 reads CSGAGLVPYNEQFF. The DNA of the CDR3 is TGCAGCGGGGCAGGACTAGTCCCCTACAATGAGCAGTTCTTC.

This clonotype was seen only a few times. The CDR3 nucleotides are TGCGCCAGCAGCTTGTTGGCTTCGGGGGGCGTGGGTGAAGCTTTCTTT. It codes for CASSLLASGGVGEAFF. The genes are TRBV5-1 and TRBJ1-1, with a weak D call TRBD1 (6 bases). The CDR3 sequence is 16 residues long. The V gene's germline CDR1 is SGHRS and CDR2 YFSETQ. The V and J ends lost 1 base and 7 bases respectively, with 20 bases between them.

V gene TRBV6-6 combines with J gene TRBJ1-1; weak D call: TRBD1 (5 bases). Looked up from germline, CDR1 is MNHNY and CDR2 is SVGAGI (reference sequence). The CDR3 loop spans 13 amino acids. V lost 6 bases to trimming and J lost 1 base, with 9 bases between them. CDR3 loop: CASRYTGNTEAFF. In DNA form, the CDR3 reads TGTGCCAGCAGATACACAGGGAACACTGAAGCTTTCTTT.

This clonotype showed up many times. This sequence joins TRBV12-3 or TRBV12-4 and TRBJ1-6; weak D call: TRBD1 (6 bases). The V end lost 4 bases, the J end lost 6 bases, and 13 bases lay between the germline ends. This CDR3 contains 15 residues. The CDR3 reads CASSSRARGNSPLHF. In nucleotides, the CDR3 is TGTGCCAGCAGTTCCAGGGCCAGGGGTAATTCACCCCTCCACTTT.

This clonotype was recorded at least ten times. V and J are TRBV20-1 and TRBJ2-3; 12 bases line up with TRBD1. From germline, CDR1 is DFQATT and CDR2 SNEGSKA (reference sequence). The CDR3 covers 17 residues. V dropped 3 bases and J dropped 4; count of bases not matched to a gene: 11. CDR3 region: CSARGQGAANPSDTQYF. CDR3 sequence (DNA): TGCAGTGCTAGGGGACAGGGGGCCGCCAACCCATCAGATACGCAGTATTTT.

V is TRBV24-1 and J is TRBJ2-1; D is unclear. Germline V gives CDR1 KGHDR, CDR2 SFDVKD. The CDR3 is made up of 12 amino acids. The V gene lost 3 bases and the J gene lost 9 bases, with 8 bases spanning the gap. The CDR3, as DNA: TGTGCCACCAGTGATGCCTTGGGTGAGCAGTTCTTC. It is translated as CATSDALGEQFF.

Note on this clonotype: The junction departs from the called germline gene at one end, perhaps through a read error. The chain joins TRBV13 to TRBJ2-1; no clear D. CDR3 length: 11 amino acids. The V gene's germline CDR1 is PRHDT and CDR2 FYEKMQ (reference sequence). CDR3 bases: TGTGTCAGCAGCTTTGTTGATGAGCAGTTCTTC. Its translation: CVSSFVDEQFF.

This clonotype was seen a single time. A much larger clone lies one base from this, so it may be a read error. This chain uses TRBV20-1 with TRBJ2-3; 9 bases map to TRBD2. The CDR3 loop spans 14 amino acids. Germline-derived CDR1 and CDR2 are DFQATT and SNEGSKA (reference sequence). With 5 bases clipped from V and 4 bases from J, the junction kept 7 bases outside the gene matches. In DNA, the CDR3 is TGCAGTGCTCCACCTAGCGGGATTTCAGATACGCAGTATTTT. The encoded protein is CSAPPSGISDTQYF.

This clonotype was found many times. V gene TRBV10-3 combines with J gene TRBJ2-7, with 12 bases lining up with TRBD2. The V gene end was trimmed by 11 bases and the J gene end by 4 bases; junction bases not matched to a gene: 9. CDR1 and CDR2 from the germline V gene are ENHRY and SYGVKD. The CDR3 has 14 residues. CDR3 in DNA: TGTGCCGCCACTAGCGGGAGGCTTGGGTACGAGCAGTACTTC. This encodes CAATSGRLGYEQYF.

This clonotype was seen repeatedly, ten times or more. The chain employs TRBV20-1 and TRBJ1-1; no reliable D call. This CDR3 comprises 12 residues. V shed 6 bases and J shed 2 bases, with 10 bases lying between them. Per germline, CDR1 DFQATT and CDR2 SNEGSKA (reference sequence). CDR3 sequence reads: CSAPRTNTEAFF. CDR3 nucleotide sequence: TGCAGTGCCCCAAGGACCAACACTGAAGCTTTCTTT.